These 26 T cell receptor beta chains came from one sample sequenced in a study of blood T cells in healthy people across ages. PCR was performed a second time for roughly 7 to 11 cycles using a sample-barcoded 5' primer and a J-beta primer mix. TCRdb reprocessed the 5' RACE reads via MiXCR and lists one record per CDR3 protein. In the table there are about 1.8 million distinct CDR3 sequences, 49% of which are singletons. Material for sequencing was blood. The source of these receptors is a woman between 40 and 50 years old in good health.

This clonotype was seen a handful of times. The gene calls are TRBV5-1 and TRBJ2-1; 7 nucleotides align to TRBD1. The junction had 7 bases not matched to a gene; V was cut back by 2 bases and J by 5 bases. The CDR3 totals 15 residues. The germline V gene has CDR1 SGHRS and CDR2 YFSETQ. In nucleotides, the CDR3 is TGCGCCAGCAGCTTACCGGGACAGCGGAACAATGAGCAGTTCTTC. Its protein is CASSLPGQRNNEQFF. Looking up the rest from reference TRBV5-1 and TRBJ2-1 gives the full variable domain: KAGVTQTPRYLIKTRGQQVTLSCSPISGHRSVSWYQQTPGQGLQFLFEYFSETQRNKGNFPGRFSGRQFSNSRSEMNVSTLELGDSALYLCASSLPGQRNNEQFFGPGTRLTVL.

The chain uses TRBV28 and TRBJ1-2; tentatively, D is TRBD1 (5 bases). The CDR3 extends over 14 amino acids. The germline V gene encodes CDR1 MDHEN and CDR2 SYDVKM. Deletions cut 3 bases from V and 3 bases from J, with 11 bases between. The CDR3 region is CASSFREGDYGYTF. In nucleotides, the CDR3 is TGTGCCAGCAGTTTCAGGGAAGGGGACTATGGCTACACCTTC.

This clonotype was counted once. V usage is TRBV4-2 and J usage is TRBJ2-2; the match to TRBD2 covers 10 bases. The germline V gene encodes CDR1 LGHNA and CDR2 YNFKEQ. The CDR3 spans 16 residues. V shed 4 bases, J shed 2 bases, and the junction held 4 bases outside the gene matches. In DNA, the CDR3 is TGTGCCAGCAGCCCCAGGACTAGCGGTAACACCGGGGAGCTGTTTTTT. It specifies CASSPRTSGNTGELFF.

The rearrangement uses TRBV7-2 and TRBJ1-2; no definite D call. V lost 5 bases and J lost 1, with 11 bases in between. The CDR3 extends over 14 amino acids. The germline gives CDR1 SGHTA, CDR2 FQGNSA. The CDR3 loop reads CASSREAFNYGYTF. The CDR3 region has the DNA TGTGCCAGCAGCCGCGAAGCGTTTAACTATGGCTACACCTTC.

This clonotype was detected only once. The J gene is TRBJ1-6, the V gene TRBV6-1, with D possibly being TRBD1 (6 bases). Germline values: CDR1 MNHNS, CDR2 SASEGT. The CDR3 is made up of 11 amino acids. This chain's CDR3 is CAGGHQSPLHF. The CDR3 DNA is TGTGCAGGGGGACATCAGTCACCCCTCCACTTT.

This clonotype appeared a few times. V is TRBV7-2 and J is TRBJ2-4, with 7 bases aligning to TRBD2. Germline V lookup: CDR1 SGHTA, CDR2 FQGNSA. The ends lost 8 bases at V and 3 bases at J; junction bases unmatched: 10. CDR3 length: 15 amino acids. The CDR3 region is CASHNMRGNKNIQYF. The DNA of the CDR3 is TGTGCCAGCCATAACATGCGGGGGAACAAAAACATTCAGTACTTC. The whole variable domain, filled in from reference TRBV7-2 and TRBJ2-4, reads GAGVSQSPSNKVTEKGKDVELRCDPISGHTALYWYRQSLGQGLEFLIYFQGNSAPDKSGLPSDRFSAERTGGSVSTLTIQRTQQEDSAVYLCASHNMRGNKNIQYFGAGTRLSVL.

CDR3 in DNA: TGTGCCAGCAGTTTCGGGGGAACGGGGGGGAACTTGTACTTC. It encodes CASSFGGTGGNLYF. The chain recombines TRBV28 with TRBJ2-4; 8 bases are shared with TRBD2. After removal of 3 bases from V and 15 bases from J, the junction contained 13 bases not matched to a gene. This CDR3 comprises 14 residues. CDR1 is MDHEN and CDR2 is SYDVKM in the germline V gene.

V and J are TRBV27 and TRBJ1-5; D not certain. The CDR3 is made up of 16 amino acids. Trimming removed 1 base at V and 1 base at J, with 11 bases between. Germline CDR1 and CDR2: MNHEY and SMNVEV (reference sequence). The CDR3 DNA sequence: TGTGCCAGCAGTTTATTTGGGGTCAGAAGCAATCAGCCCCAGCATTTT. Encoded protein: CASSLFGVRSNQPQHF.

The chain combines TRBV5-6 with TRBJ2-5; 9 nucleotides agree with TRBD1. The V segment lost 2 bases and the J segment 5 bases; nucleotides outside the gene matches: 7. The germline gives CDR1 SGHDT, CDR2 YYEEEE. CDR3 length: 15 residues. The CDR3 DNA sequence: TGTGCCAGCAGCTTCCGATTGGGACAGGGTGAGACCCAGTACTTC. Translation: CASSFRLGQGETQYF.

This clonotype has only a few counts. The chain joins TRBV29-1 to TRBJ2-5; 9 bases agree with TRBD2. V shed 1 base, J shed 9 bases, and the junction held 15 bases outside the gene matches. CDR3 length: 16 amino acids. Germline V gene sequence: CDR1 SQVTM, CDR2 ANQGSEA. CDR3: CSVEVTSGPSSGSQYF. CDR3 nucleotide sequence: TGCAGCGTTGAAGTTACTAGCGGGCCTAGCTCAGGGTCCCAGTACTTC.

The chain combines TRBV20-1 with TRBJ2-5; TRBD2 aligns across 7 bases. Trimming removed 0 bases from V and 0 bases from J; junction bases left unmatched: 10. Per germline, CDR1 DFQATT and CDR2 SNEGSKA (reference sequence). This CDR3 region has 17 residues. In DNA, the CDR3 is TGCAGTGCTAGAGAAGTTGGGGGGGTTAAGGACCAAGAGACCCAGTACTTC. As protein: CSAREVGGVKDQETQYF.

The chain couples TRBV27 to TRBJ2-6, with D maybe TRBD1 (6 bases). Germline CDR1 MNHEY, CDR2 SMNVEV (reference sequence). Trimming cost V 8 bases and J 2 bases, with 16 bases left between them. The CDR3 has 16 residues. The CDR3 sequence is CASHRTGNPGANVLTF. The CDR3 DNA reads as TGTGCCAGCCACCGAACAGGGAACCCTGGGGCCAACGTCCTGACTTTC.

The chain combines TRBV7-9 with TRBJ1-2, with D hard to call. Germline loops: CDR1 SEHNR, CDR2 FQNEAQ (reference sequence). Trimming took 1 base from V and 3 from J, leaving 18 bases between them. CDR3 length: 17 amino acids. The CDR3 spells CASSLGGKAPLYYGYTF. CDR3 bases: TGTGCCAGCAGCTTAGGCGGAAAGGCCCCGTTATACTATGGCTACACCTTC.

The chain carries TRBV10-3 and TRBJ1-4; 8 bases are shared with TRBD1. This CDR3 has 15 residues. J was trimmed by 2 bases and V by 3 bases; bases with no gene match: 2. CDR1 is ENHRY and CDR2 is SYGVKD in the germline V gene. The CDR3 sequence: CAISDPGGTNEKLFF. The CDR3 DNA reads TGTGCCATCAGTGATCCAGGGGGCACTAATGAAAAACTGTTTTTT.

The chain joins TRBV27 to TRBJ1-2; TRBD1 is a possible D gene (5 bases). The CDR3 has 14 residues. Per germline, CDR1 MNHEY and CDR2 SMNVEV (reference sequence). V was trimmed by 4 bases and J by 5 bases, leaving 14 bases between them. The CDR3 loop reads CASSYQGEGYGYTF. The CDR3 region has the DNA TGTGCCAGCAGTTACCAGGGAGAAGGATATGGCTACACCTTC.

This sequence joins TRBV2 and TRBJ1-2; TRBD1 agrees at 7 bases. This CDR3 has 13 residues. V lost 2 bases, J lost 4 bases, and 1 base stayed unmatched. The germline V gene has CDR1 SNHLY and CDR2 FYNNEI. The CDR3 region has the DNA TGTGCCAGCAGTGAACAGGGGGTCTATGGCTACACCTTC. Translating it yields CASSEQGVYGYTF.

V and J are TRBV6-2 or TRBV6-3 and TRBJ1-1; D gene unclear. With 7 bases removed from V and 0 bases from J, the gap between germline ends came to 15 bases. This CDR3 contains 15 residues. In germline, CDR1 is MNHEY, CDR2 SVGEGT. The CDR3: CASTVPPYMNTEAFF. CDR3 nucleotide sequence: TGTGCCAGCACCGTTCCCCCATACATGAACACTGAAGCTTTCTTT.

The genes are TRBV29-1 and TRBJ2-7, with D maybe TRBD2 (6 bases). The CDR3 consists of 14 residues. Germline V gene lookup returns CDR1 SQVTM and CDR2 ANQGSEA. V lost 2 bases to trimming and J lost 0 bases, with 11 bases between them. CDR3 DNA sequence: TGCAGCGTTGAACATGGAGGGGCCTCCTACGAGCAGTACTTC. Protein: CSVEHGGASYEQYF.

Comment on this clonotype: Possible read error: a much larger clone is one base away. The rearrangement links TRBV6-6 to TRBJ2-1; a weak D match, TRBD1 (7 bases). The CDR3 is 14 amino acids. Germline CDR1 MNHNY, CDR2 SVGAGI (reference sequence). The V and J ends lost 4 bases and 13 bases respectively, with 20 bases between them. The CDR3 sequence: CASSWAGGQETQFF. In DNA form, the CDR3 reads TGTGCCAGCAGTTGGGCAGGGGGGCAAGAGACCCAGTTCTTC.

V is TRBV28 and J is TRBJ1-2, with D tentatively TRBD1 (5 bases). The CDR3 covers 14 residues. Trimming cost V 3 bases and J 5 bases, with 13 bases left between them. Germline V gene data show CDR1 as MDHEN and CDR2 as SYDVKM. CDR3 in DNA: TGTGCCAGCAGTTTCGTTCGGGGGGGATATGGCTACACCTTC. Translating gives CASSFVRGGYGYTF.

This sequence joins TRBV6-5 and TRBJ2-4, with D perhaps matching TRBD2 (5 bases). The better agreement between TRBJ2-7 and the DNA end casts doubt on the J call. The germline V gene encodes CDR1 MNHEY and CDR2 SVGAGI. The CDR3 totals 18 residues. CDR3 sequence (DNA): TGTGCCAGCAGTTACTCGATTCGCGTCGGGGAGTCGGACTACGAGCAGTACTTC. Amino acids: CASSYSIRVGESDYEQYF.

The CDR3 sequence is CASSPVGQLSGNTIYF. The CDR3 bases are TGTGCCAGCAGTCCCGTGGGACAGCTCTCTGGAAACACCATATATTTT. The chain links TRBV27 to TRBJ1-3; TRBD1 matches at 7 bases. There are 16 residues in the CDR3. V dropped 5 bases and J dropped 0; count of bases not matched to a gene: 7. CDR1 is MNHEY, CDR2 SMNVEV, per germline (reference sequence).

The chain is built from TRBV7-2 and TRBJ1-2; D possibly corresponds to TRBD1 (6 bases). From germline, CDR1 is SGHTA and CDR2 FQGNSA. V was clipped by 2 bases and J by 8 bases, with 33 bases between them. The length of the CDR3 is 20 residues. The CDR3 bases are TGTGCCAGCAGCTTACTTCTTCCCGTTCAGCTCGGACAGCTCTTTTCCGGCTACACCTTC. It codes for CASSLLLPVQLGQLFSGYTF.

CDR3 bases: TGTGCCAGCAGCTTAAGGCTAGCTAGCGGGTACGAGCAGTACTTC. Residues: CASSLRLASGYEQYF. The V and J genes are TRBV7-2 and TRBJ2-5, with TRBD2 identical over 8 bases. The last part of the DNA fits TRBJ2-7 better; the J call may be wrong. This CDR3 has 15 amino acids. Germline V gene sequence: CDR1 SGHTA, CDR2 FQGNSA.

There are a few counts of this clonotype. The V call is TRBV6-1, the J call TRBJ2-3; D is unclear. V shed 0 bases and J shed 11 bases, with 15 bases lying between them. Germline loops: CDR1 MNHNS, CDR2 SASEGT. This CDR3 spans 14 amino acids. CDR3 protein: CASSEAFSRRRQYF. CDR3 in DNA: TGTGCCAGCAGTGAAGCGTTTAGTAGGCGCAGGCAGTATTTT.

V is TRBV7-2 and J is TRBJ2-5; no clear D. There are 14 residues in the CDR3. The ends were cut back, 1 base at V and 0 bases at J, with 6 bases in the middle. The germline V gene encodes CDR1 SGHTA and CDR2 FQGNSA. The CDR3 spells CASSLGTYQETQYF. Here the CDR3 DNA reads TGTGCCAGCAGCTTAGGAACGTACCAAGAGACCCAGTACTTC.